This passage covers 30 T cell receptor beta chains from one sample sequenced in a study of vaccination and CD4 T cells after COVID-19. The sample's treatment: approximately nine-day PBMC culture with coronavirus spike peptide pools or control peptides (ViraFEST assay). An Oncomine TCR Beta short-read assay was used to sequence the DNA from cultured CD4+ T cells. TCRdb redid the calling of the PCR reads with MiXCR, one entry per CDR3 protein. The sample contains some 14,000 distinct CDR3 sequences, roughly 57% of which appear only once. No antigens are known for them. The sequencing input was CD4+ T cells from blood, cultured in vitro. Source of these receptors: a human donor who had recovered from COVID-19.

This clonotype was seen just once. The chain joins TRBV6-5 to TRBJ1-2; 7 bases fit TRBD1. The CDR3 spans 14 residues. The ends lost 2 bases at V and 5 bases at J; junction bases unmatched: 5. Germline V gene data show CDR1 as MNHEY and CDR2 as SVGAGI. The chain's CDR3 is CASSYEGAKYGYTF. The DNA for the CDR3 is TGTGCCAGCAGTTACGAGGGGGCAAAGTATGGCTACACCTTC.

The rearrangement uses TRBV10-3 and TRBJ2-1; 9 bases fit TRBD1. The CDR3 extends over 14 amino acids. The germline CDR1 and CDR2 sequences are ENHRY and SYGVKD. J was trimmed by 15 bases and V by 3 bases; bases with no gene match: 12. CDR3 protein: CAISDWDRAGNAFF. Here the CDR3 DNA reads TGTGCCATCAGTGACTGGGACAGGGCCGGGAATGCGTTCTTC.

V and J are TRBV6-1 and TRBJ1-2, with a weak D call TRBD1 (5 bases). V was pared by 7 bases and J by 1 base, with 16 bases between. Germline loops: CDR1 MNHNS, CDR2 SASEGT. This CDR3 has 15 residues. This chain's CDR3 is CASKWGGRNNYGYTF. The CDR3 region has the DNA TGTGCCAGCAAATGGGGCGGACGGAATAACTATGGCTACACCTTC.

V and J are TRBV6-5 and TRBJ2-1; D gene ambiguous. The ends were cut back, 4 bases at V and 0 bases at J, with 10 bases in the middle. The germline V gene has CDR1 MNHEY and CDR2 SVGAGI. This CDR3 spans 15 amino acids. CDR3 region: CASSSQSSSYNEQFF. In DNA, the CDR3 is TGTGCCAGCAGTTCCCAGTCGAGCTCCTACAATGAGCAGTTCTTC.

This clonotype appeared a few times. The rearrangement joins TRBV24-1 to TRBJ1-2; D gene ambiguous. The CDR3 has 12 residues. V was trimmed by 5 bases and J by 0 bases, leaving 3 bases between them. The V gene's germline CDR1 is KGHDR and CDR2 SFDVKD. The CDR3 coding sequence is TGTGCCACCAGTGCAGCTAACTATGGCTACACCTTC. This translates into CATSAANYGYTF.

The CDR3 spells CSATSANTDTQYF. DNA for the CDR3: TGCAGTGCTACTAGCGCCAACACAGATACGCAGTATTTT. This chain joins TRBV20-1 and TRBJ2-3; weak D call: TRBD2 (6 bases). The CDR3 totals 13 residues. Trimming cost V 4 bases and J 2 bases, with 10 bases left between them. Germline V lookup: CDR1 DFQATT, CDR2 SNEGSKA (reference sequence).

The rearrangement uses TRBV5-5 and TRBJ2-3; the match to TRBD1 covers 7 bases. Looked up from germline, CDR1 is SGHKS and CDR2 is YYEKEE (reference sequence). This CDR3 region has 15 residues. The trim removed 2 bases at V and 9 bases at J, leaving 12 bases unmatched. For the CDR3, the DNA is TGTGCCAGCAGCTTCGGGACAGACCCCACGGCCACGCAGTATTTT. Amino acid sequence: CASSFGTDPTATQYF.

The rearrangement joins TRBV6-1 to TRBJ1-5; tentative D call: TRBD1 (6 bases). Germline values: CDR1 MNHNS, CDR2 SASEGT. V gave up 5 bases and J gave up 2 bases, with 25 bases separating them. The CDR3 spans 19 residues. The CDR3 loop is CASSHLPWTEGVGNQPQHF. Here the CDR3 DNA reads TGTGCCAGCAGTCACCTCCCCTGGACTGAGGGGGTAGGCAATCAGCCCCAGCATTTT.

CDR3 region: CASSSTDRAYNEQFF. Here the CDR3 DNA reads TGCGCCAGCAGCTCAACGGACAGGGCCTACAATGAGCAGTTCTTC. The genes are TRBV5-1 and TRBJ2-1; 8 bases map to TRBD1. With 3 bases clipped from V and 2 bases from J, the junction kept 4 bases outside the gene matches. The V gene's germline CDR1 is SGHRS and CDR2 YFSETQ. The CDR3 has 15 residues.

This clonotype was seen a few times. The DNA for the CDR3 is TGTGCCAGCAGCAGACTCCCGTACACCGGGGAGCTGTTTTTT. Translated: CASSRLPYTGELFF. V gene TRBV7-2 combines with J gene TRBJ2-2; D ambiguous. CDR1 SGHTA and CDR2 FQGNSA come from the germline V gene. The V end lost 5 bases, the J end lost 3 bases, and 10 bases lay between the germline ends. The CDR3 contains 14 residues.

The V gene is TRBV27, the J gene TRBJ2-1, with a weak D call TRBD2 (5 bases). Germline CDR1 is MNHEY and CDR2 is SMNVEV (reference sequence). The CDR3 runs to 15 residues. Trimming cost V 5 bases and J 0 bases, with 11 bases left between them. The CDR3 loop is CASSQGGLSYNEQFF. The CDR3 coding sequence is TGTGCCAGCAGTCAAGGCGGGCTCTCCTACAATGAGCAGTTCTTC.

This chain uses TRBV6-1 with TRBJ2-4; 7 bases fit TRBD1. Germline values: CDR1 MNHNS, CDR2 SASEGT. The CDR3 consists of 14 residues. The V gene end was trimmed by 7 bases and the J gene end by 3 bases; junction bases not matched to a gene: 6. The CDR3 DNA follows: TGTGCCAGCACCCAGGGACAGTACAAAAACATTCAGTACTTC. Protein product: CASTQGQYKNIQYF.

The gene calls are TRBV7-2 and TRBJ1-2; D is ambiguous. V gave up 5 bases and J gave up 4 bases, with 20 bases separating them. In germline, CDR1 is SGHTA, CDR2 FQGNSA. CDR3 size: 16 residues. The CDR3 loop is CASSLINTGSIYGYTF. The CDR3 DNA follows: TGTGCCAGCAGCCTAATAAATACCGGGAGTATCTATGGCTACACCTTC.

This rearrangement joins TRBV20-1 to TRBJ2-7; tentatively, D is TRBD1 (6 bases). The CDR3 consists of 13 residues. The germline CDR1 and CDR2 sequences are DFQATT and SNEGSKA (reference sequence). Trimming cost V 4 bases and J 1 base, with 11 bases left between them. CDR3 coding DNA: TGCAGTGCTATCCCTGGACAGTCCTACGAGCAGTACTTC. It codes for CSAIPGQSYEQYF.

In this sample, this clonotype turned up a few times. The chain joins TRBV27 to TRBJ2-5; D possibly corresponds to TRBD1 (5 bases). Germline V gene sequence: CDR1 MNHEY, CDR2 SMNVEV (reference sequence). The CDR3 is made up of 15 amino acids. Between the trimmed V and J ends, which lost 5 bases and 5 bases, there was a span of 18 bases. The CDR3 region is CASSPSTGLGETQYF. DNA of the CDR3: TGTGCCAGCAGTCCATCAACAGGTTTGGGGGAGACCCAGTACTTC.

As for this clonotype: With a much larger clone just one base away, this may be a read error. V usage is TRBV20-1 and J usage is TRBJ1-2; 9 bases agree with TRBD1. Unmatched junction bases numbered 3, after V lost 0 bases and J lost 7 bases. Germline V gene sequence: CDR1 DFQATT, CDR2 SNEGSKA (reference sequence). The CDR3 contains 13 residues. The DNA of the CDR3 is TGCAGTGCTAGAGATATGACAGGGGGTGGCTACACCTTC. Protein product: CSARDMTGGGYTF.

This clonotype showed up just a few times. The genes are TRBV20-1 and TRBJ2-3, with 7 bases aligning to TRBD2. The CDR3 is 16 residues long. Germline V gene data show CDR1 as DFQATT and CDR2 as SNEGSKA (reference sequence). J was trimmed by 3 bases and V by 1 base; bases with no gene match: 10. CDR3 sequence: CSARVDREAGTDTQYF. CDR3 bases: TGCAGTGCTAGAGTGGATCGGGAGGCAGGTACAGATACGCAGTATTTT.

The genes are TRBV28 and TRBJ2-2; the match to TRBD2 covers 10 bases. The germline V gene encodes CDR1 MDHEN and CDR2 SYDVKM. The CDR3 runs to 16 residues. The V and J ends lost 6 bases and 3 bases, in that order; junction bases with no gene match: 7. The CDR3 DNA reads TGTGCCAGCAGGTCTGCCCTAGCGGGAGACACCGGGGAGCTGTTTTTT. As protein: CASRSALAGDTGELFF.

The V call is TRBV20-1, the J call TRBJ1-2, with a weak D call TRBD1 (5 bases). There are 11 residues in the CDR3. V was pared by 2 bases and J by 4 bases, with 5 bases between. Germline CDR1 and CDR2: DFQATT and SNEGSKA (reference sequence). In DNA, the CDR3 is TGCAGTGCTAGACAGGGCTATGGCTACACCTTC. It is translated as CSARQGYGYTF.

V gene TRBV7-2 combines with J gene TRBJ1-6; TRBD1 matches at 8 bases. In germline, CDR1 is SGHTA, CDR2 FQGNSA. The CDR3 is 17 amino acids. Trimming at V came to 3 bases and at J to 0 bases, leaving 4 bases not matched to a gene. In DNA, the CDR3 is TGTGCCAGCAGCTTCAGGGACAGGAGCTCCTATAATTCACCCCTCCACTTT. The encoded protein is CASSFRDRSSYNSPLHF.

The chain joins TRBV5-4 to TRBJ2-5; no firm D call. Trimming removed 0 bases from V and 5 bases from J, with 11 bases in between. Germline CDR1 SGHNT, CDR2 YYREEE (reference sequence). The CDR3 extends over 14 amino acids. DNA for the CDR3: TGTGCCAGCAGCTTGGACTCTTGGACGGAGACCCAGTACTTC. This codes for CASSLDSWTETQYF. Based on the CDR3 plus reference TRBV5-4 and TRBJ2-5, the full variable domain is ETGVTQSPTHLIKTRGQQVTLRCSSQSGHNTVSWYQQALGQGPQFIFQYYREEENGRGNFPPRFSGLQFPNYSSELNVNALELDDSALYLCASSLDSWTETQYFGPGTRLLVL.

As regards this clonotype: The junction departs from the called germline gene at one end, perhaps through a read error. The chain is built from TRBV6-1 and TRBJ2-1; the D call may be TRBD1 or TRBD2 (5 bases each). The CDR3 consists of 14 residues. Germline V CDR1 and CDR2: MNHNS, SASEGT. CDR3 loop: CASRDGNSYNEQFF. Here the CDR3 DNA reads TGCGCCAGCCGGGACGGTAACTCCTACAATGAGCAGTTCTTC.

This clonotype was counted between two and nine times. The chain is built from TRBV30 and TRBJ1-1, with D maybe TRBD1 (5 bases). V was clipped by 6 bases and J by 3 bases, with 17 bases between them. The CDR3 extends over 14 amino acids. Looked up from germline, CDR1 is GTSNPN and CDR2 is SVGIG (reference sequence). The CDR3 is CACSFRVMDTEAFF. CDR3 nucleotide sequence: TGTGCCTGTTCGTTCAGGGTTATGGACACTGAAGCTTTCTTT.

This clonotype was recorded once. The V gene is TRBV30, the J gene TRBJ2-1; TRBD2 matches at 12 bases. Germline assignment: CDR1 GTSNPN and CDR2 SVGIG (reference sequence). Unmatched junction bases numbered 5, after V lost 0 bases and J lost 8 bases. The CDR3 length is 15 residues. The CDR3 sequence: CAWSVSSGRGDEQFF. DNA of the CDR3: TGTGCCTGGAGTGTATCTAGCGGGAGGGGAGATGAGCAGTTCTTC. The full variable domain, completed using reference TRBV30 and TRBJ2-1, is SQTIHQWPATLVQPVGSPLSLECTVEGTSNPNLYWYRQAAGRGLQLLFYSVGIGQISSEVPQNLSASRPQDRQFILSSKKLLLSDSGFYLCAWSVSSGRGDEQFFGPGTRLTVL.

A few counts support this clonotype. The rearrangement joins TRBV7-6 to TRBJ2-5, with D maybe TRBD2 (5 bases). From germline, CDR1 is SGHVS and CDR2 FNYEAQ. Trimming removed 2 bases at V and 5 bases at J, with 12 bases between. The CDR3 consists of 14 residues. The CDR3 loop reads CASSLRLAGETQYF. The CDR3 bases are TGTGCCAGCAGCTTACGTCTAGCCGGGGAGACCCAGTACTTC.

The chain joins TRBV20-1 to TRBJ1-2, with D perhaps TRBD1 (6 bases). V was pared by 7 bases and J by 3 bases, with 9 bases between. The CDR3 length is 11 residues. The germline CDR1 and CDR2 sequences are DFQATT and SNEGSKA (reference sequence). This chain's CDR3 is CSGHRDYGYTF. The CDR3 DNA is TGCAGTGGCCACAGGGACTATGGCTACACCTTC.

This clonotype showed up just a few times. This chain uses TRBV19 with TRBJ1-5, with 8 bases identical to TRBD1. The length of the CDR3 is 17 residues. The germline CDR1 and CDR2 sequences are LNHDA and SQIVND (reference sequence). Trimming cost V 6 bases and J 0 bases; bases outside gene matches: 10. CDR3 in DNA: TGTGCCAGTAGCTACTCTCAGGGGGCCTATAGCAATCAGCCCCAGCATTTT. Its protein is CASSYSQGAYSNQPQHF.

This rearrangement joins TRBV20-1 to TRBJ1-1, with D hard to call. V shed 2 bases and J shed 4 bases, with 11 bases lying between them. CDR1 is DFQATT and CDR2 is SNEGSKA in the germline V gene (reference sequence). The CDR3 length is 13 residues. The CDR3 DNA sequence: TGCAGTGCTAGAAATGGTACGAGCACTGAAGCTTTCTTT. As protein: CSARNGTSTEAFF.

This clonotype came up once. V is TRBV28 and J is TRBJ1-5, with D tentatively TRBD1 (6 bases). Trimming left V 5 bases short and J 2 bases short, with 19 bases between. Germline CDR1 reads MDHEN; CDR2 reads SYDVKM. The CDR3 has 17 residues. For the CDR3, the DNA is TGTGCCAGCAGTGCAACACAGGGAGCGATCGGCAATCAGCCCCAGCATTTT. This sequence encodes CASSATQGAIGNQPQHF.

The V and J genes are TRBV5-4 and TRBJ2-1; unclear D gene. Deletions cut 0 bases from V and 9 bases from J, with 4 bases between. Germline V gives CDR1 SGHNT, CDR2 YYREEE (reference sequence). The CDR3 totals 11 residues. CDR3 amino acids: CASSLATEQFF. Here the CDR3 DNA reads TGTGCCAGCAGCTTGGCTACTGAGCAGTTCTTC.